These 18 T cell receptor beta chains were all obtained from the same sample, sequenced in a study of beta chain features in type 1 diabetes. The authors reverse transcribed all of the isolated RNA, so sequencing captured expressed TCRB transcripts. This table comes from immunoSEQ multiplex PCR, and its TCRdb copy is limited to in-frame clones, with some not included. The table lists a few hundred thousand clones, 8% to 13% of them singletons, with roughly 0.014% in the top ten. Sequencing was done on a sample of naive CD4+ T cells from blood. The receptor set was obtained from a woman aged 25 to 45 in good health.

This clone was counted only a few times. The chain combines TRBV7-9 with TRBJ2-7, with D unresolved. This CDR3 spans 16 amino acids. Deletions cut 4 bases from V and 2 bases from J, with 18 bases between. Germline V gene sequence: CDR1 SEHNR, CDR2 FQNEAQ (reference sequence). CDR3: CASSSPNVGSTYEQYF. The CDR3 nucleotides read TGTGCCAGCAGCTCTCCTAACGTGGGCAGTACCTACGAGCAGTACTTC.

The chain joins TRBV7-2 to TRBJ2-7; 13 nucleotides align to TRBD2. The CDR3 is 15 residues long. Looked up from germline, CDR1 is SGHTA and CDR2 is FQGNSA. V lost 8 bases to trimming and J lost 6 bases; unmatched junction nucleotides: 10. The CDR3 here is CASVRWGTSGAEQYF. DNA for the CDR3: TGTGCCAGCGTCCGATGGGGGACTAGCGGGGCCGAGCAGTACTTC.

This clone was seen a handful of times. This sequence joins TRBV7-2 and TRBJ1-5; 7 bases map to TRBD1. CDR1 and CDR2 from the germline V gene are SGHTA and FQGNSA. This CDR3 has 14 amino acids. V shed 5 bases and J 9 bases; nucleotides not matched to a gene: 10. DNA of the CDR3: TGTGCCAGCAGCCCCGACTCGACAGGGCGGCCCCAGCATTTT. Translating gives CASSPDSTGRPQHF. The whole variable domain, filled in from reference TRBV7-2 and TRBJ1-5, reads GAGVSQSPSNKVTEKGKDVELRCDPISGHTALYWYRQSLGQGLEFLIYFQGNSAPDKSGLPSDRFSAERTGGSVSTLTIQRTQQEDSAVYLCASSPDSTGRPQHFGDGTRLSIL.

This clone has more than one count but fewer than ten. The chain uses TRBV25-1 and TRBJ1-1; D is ambiguous. The CDR3 extends over 14 amino acids. Germline V gene lookup returns CDR1 MGHDK and CDR2 SYGVNS. The ends were cut back, 3 bases at V and 8 bases at J, with 16 bases in the middle. The CDR3 is CASSDSRGGSEAFF. The CDR3 DNA reads TGTGCCAGCAGTGATTCCCGTGGAGGGAGCGAAGCTTTCTTT.

The chain links TRBV7-2 to TRBJ1-5, with D uncertain. V lost 5 bases to trimming and J lost 6 bases, with 11 bases between them. The CDR3 is 13 amino acids. The germline CDR1 and CDR2 sequences are SGHTA and FQGNSA. CDR3 nucleotide sequence: TGTGCCAGCAGCCCGGACGGAGGTCAGCCCCAGCATTTT. It codes for CASSPDGGQPQHF.

This clone was observed a few times. The chain employs TRBV25-1 and TRBJ1-1; 7 nucleotides line up with TRBD1. CDR1 and CDR2 (germline): MGHDK, SYGVNS. This CDR3 has 15 residues. V dropped 6 bases and J dropped 3; count of bases not matched to a gene: 10. CDR3 sequence reads: CASRGNRGIYTEAFF. DNA for the CDR3: TGTGCCAGCAGGGGAAACAGGGGAATTTACACTGAAGCTTTCTTT. Drawing the rest from reference TRBV25-1 and TRBJ1-1, the complete variable domain is EADIYQTPRYLVIGTGKKITLECSQTMGHDKMYWYQQDPGMELHLIHYSYGVNSTEKGDLSSESTVSRIRTEHFPLTLESARPSHTSQYLCASRGNRGIYTEAFFGQGTRLTVV.

This chain uses TRBV5-6 with TRBJ2-7; possible D gene TRBD1, 5 bases. This CDR3 is built from 14 residues. V dropped 0 bases and J dropped 0 bases, with 7 bases sitting between them. CDR1 SGHDT and CDR2 YYEEEE come from the germline V gene. CDR3 nucleotide sequence: TGTGCCAGCAGCTTGGACAGGATCTCCTACGAGCAGTACTTC. Translating it yields CASSLDRISYEQYF.

This chain uses TRBV18 with TRBJ2-7, with a possible D match to TRBD1 (6 bases). The V end lost 2 bases, the J end lost 3 bases, and 14 bases lay between the germline ends. The CDR3 is made up of 15 amino acids. Germline values: CDR1 KGHSH, CDR2 LQKENI. CDR3 coding DNA: TGTGCCAGCTCACCAGGTGGGACAAAAAACTACGAGCAGTACTTC. This gives the protein CASSPGGTKNYEQYF. Together with reference TRBV18 and TRBJ2-7, the CDR3 gives the full variable domain: NAGVMQNPRHLVRRRGQEARLRCSPMKGHSHVYWYRQLPEEGLKFMVYLQKENIIDESGMPKERFSAEFPKEGPSILRIQQVVRGDSAAYFCASSPGGTKNYEQYFGPGTRLTVT.

The rearrangement links TRBV7-2 to TRBJ2-1; 11 bases line up with TRBD2. J gave up 3 bases and V 6 bases, and 4 bases lay outside the gene matches. From germline, CDR1 is SGHTA and CDR2 FQGNSA. The CDR3 contains 15 residues. CDR3 loop: CASRATSGSYNEQFF. The CDR3 DNA follows: TGTGCCAGCAGAGCTACTAGCGGGAGCTACAATGAGCAGTTCTTC.

The chain uses TRBV18 and TRBJ2-7; D not certain. V was trimmed by 5 bases and J by 4 bases, leaving 9 bases between them. This CDR3 spans 12 amino acids. Germline V lookup: CDR1 KGHSH, CDR2 LQKENI. CDR3: CASSTELYEQYF. CDR3 DNA sequence: TGTGCCAGCTCAACGGAGCTGTACGAGCAGTACTTC.

The sample holds a few counts of this clone. The chain joins TRBV4-3 to TRBJ2-7; 12 bases are a match to TRBD2. This CDR3 is built from 16 residues. V shed 2 bases, J shed 3 bases, and the junction held 5 bases outside the gene matches. Per the germline V gene, CDR1 is LGHNA and CDR2 is YSLEER. As DNA, the CDR3 is TGCGCCAGCAGCCAACGACTAGCGGGGGATTTCTACGAGCAGTACTTC. It translates to CASSQRLAGDFYEQYF.

This chain connects TRBV15 to TRBJ1-5, with D possibly TRBD1 on 5 matching bases. Germline CDR1 LNHNV, CDR2 YYDKDF (reference sequence). The V gene lost 5 bases and the J gene lost 1 base, with 12 bases spanning the gap. The CDR3 sequence is 15 residues long. The CDR3: CATSGLRTSNQPQHF. The CDR3 DNA is TGTGCCACCAGCGGCTTGAGGACAAGCAATCAGCCCCAGCATTTT.

This clone showed up just a few times. The chain recombines TRBV18 with TRBJ2-1, with TRBD2 identical over 9 bases. V was pared by 2 bases and J by 8 bases, with 7 bases of the junction left unmatched. In germline, CDR1 is KGHSH, CDR2 LQKENI. The CDR3 sequence is 15 residues long. The DNA of the CDR3 is TGTGCCAGCTCACCAAATAGCGGGAGCGAAGATGAGCAGTTCTTC. Its protein product is CASSPNSGSEDEQFF. Full variable domain (outside the CDR3, taken from reference TRBV18 and TRBJ2-1): NAGVMQNPRHLVRRRGQEARLRCSPMKGHSHVYWYRQLPEEGLKFMVYLQKENIIDESGMPKERFSAEFPKEGPSILRIQQVVRGDSAAYFCASSPNSGSEDEQFFGPGTRLTVL.

This clone showed up just a few times. This chain links TRBV30 with TRBJ2-1; D perhaps matches TRBD2 (5 bases). This CDR3 is 15 amino acids long. V lost 5 bases, J lost 0 bases, and 14 bases lay in between. Germline CDR1 and CDR2: GTSNPN and SVGIG (reference sequence). CDR3 nucleotides: TGTGCCTGGGGAACGGACTCGAGCTCCTACAATGAGCAGTTCTTC. Its protein product is CAWGTDSSSYNEQFF.

The rearrangement links TRBV7-9 to TRBJ1-2, with TRBD1 as a possible D gene (5 bases). V lost 5 bases to trimming and J lost 1 base, with 8 bases between them. Germline V gives CDR1 SEHNR, CDR2 FQNEAQ (reference sequence). This CDR3 spans 13 amino acids. The CDR3 DNA reads as TGTGCCAGCAGCCCCGACAGTAACTATGGCTACACCTTC. Residues: CASSPDSNYGYTF. Drawing the rest from reference TRBV7-9 and TRBJ1-2, the complete variable domain is DTGVSQNPRHKITKRGQNVTFRCDPISEHNRLYWYRQTLGQGPEFLTYFQNEAQLEKSRLLSDRFSAERPKGSFSTLEIQRTEQGDSAMYLCASSPDSNYGYTFGSGTRLTVV.

This clone was found a few times. The chain joins TRBV5-1 to TRBJ2-5; 9 positions match TRBD2. Germline assignment: CDR1 SGHRS and CDR2 YFSETQ. V gave up 2 bases and J gave up 5 bases; unmatched junction bases: 7. This CDR3 region has 15 residues. CDR3 DNA: TGCGCCAGCAGCTTTAGCGGGAGTAGAACTGAGACCCAGTACTTC. Residues: CASSFSGSRTETQYF.

The DNA of the CDR3 is TGTGCCAGCTCACCACTTCCCCTAGCGGGAGGGCCAGATACGCAGTATTTT. It is translated as CASSPLPLAGGPDTQYF. V usage is TRBV18 and J usage is TRBJ2-3, with 12 bases identical to TRBD2. The CDR3 length is 17 residues. The V and J ends lost 1 base and 4 bases, in that order; junction bases with no gene match: 6. Germline V gene lookup returns CDR1 KGHSH and CDR2 LQKENI.

This clone was observed a few times. This CDR3 reads CASSLVRGKYNEQFF. The CDR3 nucleotides are TGTGCCAGCAGCTTAGTGCGGGGGAAGTACAATGAGCAGTTCTTC. V usage is TRBV11-2 and J usage is TRBJ2-1; 7 nucleotides align to TRBD2. Germline V CDR1 and CDR2: SGHAT, FQNNGV. CDR3 length: 15 residues. V dropped 1 base and J dropped 4; count of bases not matched to a gene: 4. The full variable domain, completed using reference TRBV11-2 and TRBJ2-1, is EAGVAQSPRYKIIEKRQSVAFWCNPISGHATLYWYQQILGQGPKLLIQFQNNGVVDDSQLPKDRFSAERLKGVDSTLKIQPAKLEDSAVYLCASSLVRGKYNEQFFGPGTRLTVL.